A single T cell receptor beta chain is shown here with its context. Assay used: immunoSEQ multiplex PCR; TCRdb lists only in-frame clones, some missing. This table holds 300,000 to 350,000 clones, about 87% found once. The V and J ends lost 6 bases and 11 bases respectively, with 19 bases between them. CDR3 length: 12 amino acids. Per the germline V gene, CDR1 is SQVTM and CDR2 is ANQGSEA. This entry comes from a study of blood T cell repertoires in COVID-19. Patients at the Seattle site were enrolled during active infection and followed longitudinally. The chain joins TRBV29-1 to TRBJ2-5; D may be TRBD1 (5 bases). The specimen sequenced was peripheral blood. This TCR came from a woman younger than 45 with COVID-19, enrolled during active disease. CDR3 nucleotides: TGCAGCGTCCCTAAAAGGGGTGGCGGACAGTACTTC. It translates to CSVPKRGGGQYF.